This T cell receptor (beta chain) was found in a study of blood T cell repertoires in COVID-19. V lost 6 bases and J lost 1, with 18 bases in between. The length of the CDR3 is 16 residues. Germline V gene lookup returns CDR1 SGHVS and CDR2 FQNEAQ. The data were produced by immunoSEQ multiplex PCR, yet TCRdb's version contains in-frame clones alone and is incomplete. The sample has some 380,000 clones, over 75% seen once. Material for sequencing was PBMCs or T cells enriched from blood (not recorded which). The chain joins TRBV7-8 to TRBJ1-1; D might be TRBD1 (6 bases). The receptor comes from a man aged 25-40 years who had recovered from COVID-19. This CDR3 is CASRGARGSGNTEAFF. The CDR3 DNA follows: TGTGCCAGCAGGGGGGCCAGGGGCAGTGGGAACACTGAAGCTTTCTTT.